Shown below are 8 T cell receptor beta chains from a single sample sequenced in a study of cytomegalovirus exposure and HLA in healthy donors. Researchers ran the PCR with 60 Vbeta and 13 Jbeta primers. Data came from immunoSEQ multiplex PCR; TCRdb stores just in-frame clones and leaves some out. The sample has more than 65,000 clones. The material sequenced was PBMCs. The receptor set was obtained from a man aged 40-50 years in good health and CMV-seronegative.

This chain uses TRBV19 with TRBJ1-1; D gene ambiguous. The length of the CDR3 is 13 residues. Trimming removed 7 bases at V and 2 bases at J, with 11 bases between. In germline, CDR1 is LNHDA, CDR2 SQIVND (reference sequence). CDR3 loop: CASTLWLNTEAFF. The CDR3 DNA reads TGTGCCAGTACCCTGTGGCTTAACACTGAAGCTTTCTTT.

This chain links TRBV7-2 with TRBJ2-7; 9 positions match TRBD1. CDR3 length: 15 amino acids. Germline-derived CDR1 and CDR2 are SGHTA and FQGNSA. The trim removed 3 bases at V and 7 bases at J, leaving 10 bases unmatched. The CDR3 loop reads CASSFTGTGLGEQYF. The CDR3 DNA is TGTGCCAGCAGCTTTACCGGGACAGGGCTCGGAGAGCAGTACTTC.

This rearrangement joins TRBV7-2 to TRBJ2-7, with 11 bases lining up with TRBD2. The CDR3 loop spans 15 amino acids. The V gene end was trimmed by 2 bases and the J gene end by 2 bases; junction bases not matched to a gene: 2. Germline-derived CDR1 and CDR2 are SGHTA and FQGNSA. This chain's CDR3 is CASSLRLAGPYEQYF. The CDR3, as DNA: TGTGCCAGCAGCTTAAGACTAGCGGGACCCTACGAGCAGTACTTC.

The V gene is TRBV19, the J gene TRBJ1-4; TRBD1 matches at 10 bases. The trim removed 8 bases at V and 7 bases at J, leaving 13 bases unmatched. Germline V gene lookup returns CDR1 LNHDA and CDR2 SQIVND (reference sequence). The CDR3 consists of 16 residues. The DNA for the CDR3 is TGTGCCAGTTCCTCCCGGGACAGGGGACTGGCTGAAAAACTGTTTTTT. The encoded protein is CASSSRDRGLAEKLFF.

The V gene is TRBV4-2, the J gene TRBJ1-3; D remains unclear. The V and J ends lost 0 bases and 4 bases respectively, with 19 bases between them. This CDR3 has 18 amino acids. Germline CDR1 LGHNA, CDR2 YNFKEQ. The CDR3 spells CASSQDAPGLKDGNTIYF. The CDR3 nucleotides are TGTGCCAGCAGCCAAGACGCCCCTGGACTGAAGGACGGAAACACCATATATTTT.

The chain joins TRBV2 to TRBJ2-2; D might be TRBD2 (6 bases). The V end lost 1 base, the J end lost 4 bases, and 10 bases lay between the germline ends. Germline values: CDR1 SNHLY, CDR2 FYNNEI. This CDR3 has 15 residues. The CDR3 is CASSEGRGRTGELFF. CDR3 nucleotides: TGTGCCAGCAGTGAAGGGAGGGGTCGCACCGGGGAGCTGTTTTTT.

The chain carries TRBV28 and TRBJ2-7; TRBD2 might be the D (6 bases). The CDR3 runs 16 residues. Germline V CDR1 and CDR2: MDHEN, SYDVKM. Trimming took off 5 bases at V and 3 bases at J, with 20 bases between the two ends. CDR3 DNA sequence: TGTGCCAGCAGTCCGCCGGACTATCGGGGGTACTACGAGCAGTACTTC. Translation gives CASSPPDYRGYYEQYF.

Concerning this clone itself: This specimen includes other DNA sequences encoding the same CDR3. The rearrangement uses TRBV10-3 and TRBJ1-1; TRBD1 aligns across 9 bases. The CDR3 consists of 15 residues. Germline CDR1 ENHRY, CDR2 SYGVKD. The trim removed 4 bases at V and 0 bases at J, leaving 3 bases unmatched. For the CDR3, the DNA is TGTGCCATCAGTGGAACAGGGGGCTTGAACACTGAAGCTTTCTTT. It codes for CAISGTGGLNTEAFF.